The 32 T cell receptor beta chains given below trace back to one sample, sequenced in a study of blood T cell repertoires in COVID-19. Only in-frame clones appear in the TCRdb table, and some are missing; sequencing was by immunoSEQ multiplex PCR. The data contain about 110,000 clones, 88% of them singletons. The sample was peripheral blood. Source of these receptors: a human donor in a cohort sampled during active COVID-19.

J is TRBJ2-1 and V is TRBV20-1; possible D gene TRBD2, 6 bases. The germline V gene has CDR1 DFQATT and CDR2 SNEGSKA (reference sequence). The CDR3 is 11 residues long. The V end was cut by 3 bases, the J end by 9 bases, with 9 bases between. In DNA form, the CDR3 reads TGCAGTGCTAGCGTGGGGGGTGAGCAGTTCTTC. Translation gives CSASVGGEQFF.

The chain links TRBV12-3 or TRBV12-4 to TRBJ2-7, with D perhaps matching TRBD1 (6 bases). CDR3 length equals 12 residues. V dropped 5 bases and J dropped 4 bases, with 9 bases sitting between them. The CDR3 DNA is TGTGCCAGCAGTCCCGGGACATACGAGCAGTACTTC. It codes for CASSPGTYEQYF.

The CDR3: CASSQDYRGPLTLHF. The CDR3 DNA reads TGCGCCAGCAGCCAAGACTACAGGGGCCCCTTGACCCTCCACTTT. The rearrangement uses TRBV4-1 and TRBJ1-6, with 7 bases identical to TRBD1. V was clipped by 0 bases and J by 14 bases; unmatched bases: 10. The CDR3 loop spans 15 amino acids. Germline V gene data show CDR1 as MGHRA and CDR2 as YSYEKL.

This rearrangement joins TRBV5-1 to TRBJ2-1; 7 positions agree with TRBD2. CDR1 is SGHRS and CDR2 is YFSETQ in the germline V gene. This CDR3 spans 15 amino acids. The junction had 7 bases not matched to a gene; V was cut back by 4 bases and J by 3 bases. The CDR3, as DNA: TGCGCCAGCAGCCTAGGACTAGTTGGCTACAATGAGCAGTTCTTC. Protein product: CASSLGLVGYNEQFF.

The chain combines TRBV7-2 with TRBJ2-5; TRBD2 aligns across 8 bases. Losses at the gene ends were 1 base for V and 5 bases for J; bases not matched to a gene: 6. There are 15 residues in the CDR3. Germline V gene data show CDR1 as SGHTA and CDR2 as FQGNSA. CDR3 region: CASSLGGGTTETQYF. The CDR3 DNA sequence: TGTGCCAGCAGCTTAGGCGGGGGGACCACTGAGACCCAGTACTTC.

The chain employs TRBV18 and TRBJ2-7, with 8 bases that match TRBD1. The CDR3 consists of 16 residues. Looked up from germline, CDR1 is KGHSH and CDR2 is LQKENI. J lost 6 bases, V lost 6 bases, and 16 bases had no gene match. The CDR3 DNA reads TGTGCCAGCTCTCGGATGACAGGGGCCCTCCCTTCCGAGCAGTACTTC. Translating gives CASSRMTGALPSEQYF.

This rearrangement joins TRBV7-3 to TRBJ2-5, with 9 bases matching TRBD2. This CDR3 spans 14 amino acids. Per the germline V gene, CDR1 is SGHTA and CDR2 is FQGTGA. Trimming removed 3 bases from V and 4 bases from J; junction bases left unmatched: 3. CDR3 amino acids: CASSFGGRAETQYF. CDR3 nucleotide sequence: TGTGCCAGCAGCTTTGGCGGGAGGGCAGAGACCCAGTACTTC.

CDR3 DNA sequence: TGTGCCAGCAGCTCCGGACAGGGTCAGAGTGAAAAACTGTTTTTT. It codes for CASSSGQGQSEKLFF. The chain recombines TRBV7-9 with TRBJ1-4; 8 nucleotides align to TRBD1. Unmatched junction bases numbered 8, after V lost 4 bases and J lost 7 bases. The CDR3 is 15 residues long. Germline loops: CDR1 SEHNR, CDR2 FQNEAQ (reference sequence).

This clone was seen a single time. This chain links TRBV18 with TRBJ1-5, with 11 bases that match TRBD1. Losses at the gene ends were 5 bases for V and 9 bases for J; bases not matched to a gene: 9. Per the germline V gene, CDR1 is KGHSH and CDR2 is LQKENI. This CDR3 has 15 amino acids. This CDR3 reads CASSMGQGGGSPQHF. CDR3 nucleotide sequence: TGTGCCAGCTCAATGGGACAGGGGGGAGGATCGCCCCAGCATTTT.

The rearrangement uses TRBV7-9 and TRBJ2-3; 7 bases match TRBD2. V dropped 5 bases and J dropped 1; count of bases not matched to a gene: 12. Germline-derived CDR1 and CDR2 are SEHNR and FQNEAQ (reference sequence). CDR3 length: 17 amino acids. DNA for the CDR3: TGTGCCAGCAGCCCGTGGCTGGAGGCGGGGGGCACAGATACGCAGTATTTT. Its protein product is CASSPWLEAGGTDTQYF.

The V call is TRBV7-2, the J call TRBJ1-3; 7 nucleotides align to TRBD1. CDR3 size: 15 residues. V trimming: 5 bases; J trimming: 2 bases; junction bases outside the gene matches: 6. Germline V gene sequence: CDR1 SGHTA, CDR2 FQGNSA. The CDR3 here is CASSVTGDPGNTIYF. The CDR3, as DNA: TGTGCCAGCAGCGTTACAGGGGACCCTGGAAACACCATATATTTT.

The sample holds a few counts of this clone. The chain uses TRBV19 and TRBJ1-5; possibly TRBD1 for D (5 bases). The V end lost 1 base, the J end lost 5 bases, and 6 bases lay between the germline ends. The CDR3 consists of 13 residues. The germline V gene encodes CDR1 LNHDA and CDR2 SQIVND (reference sequence). CDR3: CASSIGRDQPQHF. The DNA for the CDR3 is TGTGCCAGTAGTATAGGCAGGGATCAGCCCCAGCATTTT.

This clone has a handful of counts. The rearrangement links TRBV7-6 to TRBJ1-6, with 12 bases matching TRBD1. The V and J ends lost 4 bases and 10 bases, in that order; junction bases with no gene match: 5. Germline CDR1 is SGHVS and CDR2 is FNYEAQ. The CDR3 sequence is 15 residues long. CDR3 DNA: TGTGCCAGCAGCTATGGGGACAGGGGGCTCTCACCCCTCCACTTT. It encodes CASSYGDRGLSPLHF.

The rearrangement uses TRBV18 and TRBJ1-2; a possible D gene is TRBD1 (6 bases). Germline loops: CDR1 KGHSH, CDR2 LQKENI. The ends were cut back, 2 bases at V and 2 bases at J, with 15 bases in the middle. The CDR3 extends over 16 amino acids. This CDR3 is CASSPSQGHKNYGYTF. CDR3 nucleotides: TGTGCCAGCTCACCAAGTCAGGGACATAAGAACTATGGCTACACCTTC.

The chain is built from TRBV5-1 and TRBJ1-1, with D perhaps matching TRBD1 (6 bases). Germline V CDR1 and CDR2: SGHRS, YFSETQ. Trimming removed 3 bases at V and 10 bases at J, with 16 bases between. The CDR3 has 13 amino acids. CDR3 region: CASSSDQGSVAFF. CDR3 coding DNA: TGCGCCAGCAGCTCTGACCAGGGGAGTGTAGCTTTCTTT.

The genes are TRBV19 and TRBJ2-7, with 10 bases lining up with TRBD1. This CDR3 spans 16 amino acids. Germline V CDR1 and CDR2: LNHDA, SQIVND (reference sequence). Unmatched junction bases numbered 12, after V lost 8 bases and J lost 2 bases. This CDR3 reads CASSKGPGQGTYEQYF. The CDR3 bases are TGTGCCAGTTCCAAGGGTCCGGGACAGGGGACCTACGAGCAGTACTTC.

The chain carries TRBV7-9 and TRBJ1-4; D is unclear. V dropped 6 bases and J dropped 4 bases, with 9 bases sitting between them. This CDR3 is built from 13 residues. Germline V gene data show CDR1 as SEHNR and CDR2 as FQNEAQ (reference sequence). The CDR3: CASREGYNEKLFF. The CDR3 DNA reads TGTGCCAGCAGGGAGGGCTATAATGAAAAACTGTTTTTT.

This clone occurred a few times. This chain joins TRBV6-2 or TRBV6-3 and TRBJ2-2, with D tentatively TRBD1 (6 bases). The V end lost 2 bases, the J end lost 0 bases, and 13 bases lay between the germline ends. CDR3 length equals 17 residues. Per the germline V gene, CDR1 is MNHEY and CDR2 is SVGEGT. DNA of the CDR3: TGTGCCAGCAGTTACCGTACCGGGACAACGAACACCGGGGAGCTGTTTTTT. Protein product: CASSYRTGTTNTGELFF.

The rearrangement links TRBV7-9 to TRBJ2-2; D unresolved. The V gene's germline CDR1 is SEHNR and CDR2 FQNEAQ (reference sequence). The CDR3 covers 15 residues. Trimming cost V 0 bases and J 2 bases, with 7 bases left between them. Here the CDR3 reads CASSLASHNTGELFF. In DNA, the CDR3 is TGTGCCAGCAGCTTAGCGTCACACAACACCGGGGAGCTGTTTTTT. The complete variable domain, with remaining parts taken from reference TRBV7-9 and TRBJ2-2, reads DTGVSQNPRHKITKRGQNVTFRCDPISEHNRLYWYRQTLGQGPEFLTYFQNEAQLEKSRLLSDRFSAERPKGSFSTLEIQRTEQGDSAMYLCASSLASHNTGELFFGEGSRLTVL.

In regard to this clone: The sample contains more than one DNA sequence encoding this CDR3. This CDR3 reads CASSQGPGDTEKLFF. For the CDR3, the DNA is TGCGCCAGCAGCCAAGGACCAGGGGACACGGAAAAACTGTTTTTT. This chain joins TRBV4-1 and TRBJ1-4; D perhaps matches TRBD1 (6 bases). Germline V gene data show CDR1 as MGHRA and CDR2 as YSYEKL. The V gene lost 1 base and the J gene lost 8 bases, with 14 bases spanning the gap. The CDR3 sequence is 15 residues long.

The chain combines TRBV5-6 with TRBJ2-3, with D tentatively TRBD2 (6 bases). Germline V gene data show CDR1 as SGHDT and CDR2 as YYEEEE. This CDR3 spans 14 amino acids. V dropped 5 bases and J dropped 2 bases, with 12 bases sitting between them. The CDR3 sequence: CASRGGFNTDTQYF. CDR3 nucleotides: TGTGCCAGCAGGGGGGGTTTTAACACAGATACGCAGTATTTT.

This clone was counted a few times. The chain recombines TRBV4-2 with TRBJ1-3, with a possible D match to TRBD1 (6 bases). The CDR3 totals 13 residues. CDR1 is LGHNA, CDR2 YNFKEQ, per germline. Between the trimmed V and J ends, which lost 6 bases and 2 bases, there was a span of 8 bases. CDR3 region: CASSHRAGNTIYF. DNA for the CDR3: TGTGCCAGCAGTCACAGGGCTGGAAACACCATATATTTT.

The rearrangement uses TRBV2 and TRBJ1-1; no firm D call. This CDR3 is built from 12 residues. Germline CDR1 reads SNHLY; CDR2 reads FYNNEI. V shed 5 bases and J shed 8 bases, with 12 bases lying between them. The CDR3 nucleotides are TGTGCCAGCAGTTCCCCGAGCTCCGAAGCTTTCTTT. Amino acids: CASSSPSSEAFF.

The chain couples TRBV5-1 to TRBJ1-6; D gene ambiguous. V lost 2 bases and J lost 8, with 5 bases in between. Germline loops: CDR1 SGHRS, CDR2 YFSETQ. CDR3 size: 12 residues. The CDR3 here is CASSFSDSPLHF. The CDR3 nucleotides are TGCGCCAGCAGCTTCTCGGATTCACCCCTCCACTTT.

The rearrangement uses TRBV13 and TRBJ2-1, with D perhaps matching TRBD2 (6 bases). CDR1 is PRHDT and CDR2 is FYEKMQ in the germline V gene (reference sequence). The CDR3 is 16 amino acids. V was clipped by 5 bases and J by 3 bases, with 17 bases between them. CDR3 DNA sequence: TGTGCCAGCAGCCCTTCCGGAGGGACTGGCTACAATGAGCAGTTCTTC. It translates to CASSPSGGTGYNEQFF.

This chain uses TRBV19 with TRBJ2-1; TRBD2 matches at 7 bases. CDR3 length: 16 residues. Trimming removed 0 bases from V and 3 bases from J; junction bases left unmatched: 5. Per the germline V gene, CDR1 is LNHDA and CDR2 is SQIVND (reference sequence). The CDR3 bases are TGTGCCAGTAGTATAGATGGGCTAGCGGTCTACAATGAGCAGTTCTTC. Amino acid sequence: CASSIDGLAVYNEQFF.

This clone was seen a handful of times. This rearrangement joins TRBV4-1 to TRBJ1-3; D remains ambiguous. The CDR3 covers 15 residues. Trimming took off 0 bases at V and 0 bases at J, with 6 bases between the two ends. In germline, CDR1 is MGHRA, CDR2 YSYEKL. CDR3 in DNA: TGCGCCAGCAGCCAAGAGGCAGTCTCTGGAAACACCATATATTTT. Protein: CASSQEAVSGNTIYF.

The chain uses TRBV7-8 and TRBJ2-7; 10 positions agree with TRBD1. The CDR3 totals 16 residues. J gave up 6 bases and V 7 bases, and 15 bases lay outside the gene matches. Germline CDR1 reads SGHVS; CDR2 reads FQNEAQ. The CDR3 reads CASTTWTGTGDPEQYF. The DNA of the CDR3 is TGTGCCAGCACCACTTGGACCGGGACAGGGGATCCCGAGCAGTACTTC.

V is TRBV27 and J is TRBJ1-5; D is possibly TRBD1 (6 bases). The germline V gene has CDR1 MNHEY and CDR2 SMNVEV (reference sequence). CDR3 size: 16 residues. V gave up 3 bases and J gave up 5 bases, with 17 bases separating them. The CDR3 loop is CASSFSYRQGHQPQHF. The CDR3 DNA reads TGTGCCAGCAGTTTTAGCTATCGGCAGGGGCATCAGCCCCAGCATTTT.

This clone was found once. V gene TRBV6-1 combines with J gene TRBJ2-7; no clear D gene. CDR1 is MNHNS, CDR2 SASEGT, per germline. V gave up 2 bases and J gave up 2 bases, with 10 bases separating them. CDR3 length equals 14 residues. The CDR3 sequence: CASSEFRLAYEQYF. As DNA, the CDR3 is TGTGCCAGCAGTGAATTCAGGCTGGCCTACGAGCAGTACTTC.

This chain connects TRBV19 to TRBJ2-5, with D unclear. Germline lookup yields CDR1 LNHDA and CDR2 SQIVND (reference sequence). V was clipped by 3 bases and J by 1 base, with 6 bases between them. This CDR3 has 13 residues. CDR3 sequence: CASSIQAQETQYF. CDR3 in DNA: TGTGCCAGTAGTATTCAGGCCCAAGAGACCCAGTACTTC.

The rearrangement uses TRBV9 and TRBJ2-4, with D possibly TRBD2 on 5 matching bases. CDR3 length: 15 residues. Germline loops: CDR1 SGDLS, CDR2 YYNGEE. V lost 0 bases and J lost 1, with 8 bases in between. In DNA form, the CDR3 reads TGTGCCAGCAGCGTAGGCGGGTTCGCCAAAAACATTCAGTACTTC. Its translation: CASSVGGFAKNIQYF.